This passage covers 12 T cell receptor beta chains from one sample sequenced in a study of shared clonotypes between healthy human individuals (dated by TCRdb to between 2020 and 2021). Library construction relied on the immunoSEQ multiplex PCR assay. TCRdb limited this immuneACCESS table to in-frame rearrangements with V and J called. A share of clones is missing; checked studies link under half to unresolved V genes, and the rest is unexplained. In this sample the table shows hundreds of thousands of clones, roughly four fifths of which occur a single time. Of the sample, approximately 12% falls within the top ten clones. The material sequenced was PBMCs. All receptors come from a woman aged 40 to 50 in good health. Some clones in this sample may be carry-over from other donors' samples.

V is TRBV2 and J is TRBJ1-1; D is possibly TRBD1 (5 bases). Germline CDR1 SNHLY, CDR2 FYNNEI. The V end lost 4 bases, the J end lost 11 bases, and 11 bases lay between the germline ends. CDR3 length: 11 amino acids. The CDR3 protein is CASSGGGWAFF. CDR3 DNA sequence: TGTGCCAGCAGTGGTGGGGGTTGGGCTTTCTTT.

The chain recombines TRBV11-2 with TRBJ2-7; D gene ambiguous. Trimming stripped 4 bases from V and 1 base from J, with 11 bases between. Germline CDR1 SGHAT, CDR2 FQNNGV. This CDR3 spans 14 amino acids. CDR3 sequence reads: CASSWPGPSYEQYF. CDR3 DNA sequence: TGTGCCAGCAGCTGGCCGGGTCCTTCCTACGAGCAGTACTTC.

The rearrangement uses TRBV6-5 and TRBJ2-3, with TRBD2 identical over 10 bases. After removal of 0 bases from V and 5 bases from J, the junction contained 5 bases not matched to a gene. The CDR3 is 16 residues long. Germline CDR1 MNHEY, CDR2 SVGAGI. The chain's CDR3 is CASSYSIAGGLDTQYF. CDR3 in DNA: TGTGCCAGCAGTTACTCGATAGCGGGAGGCTTAGATACGCAGTATTTT.

The chain recombines TRBV10-2 with TRBJ2-7, with 8 bases matching TRBD2. The CDR3 spans 17 residues. Germline V lookup: CDR1 WSHSY, CDR2 SAAADI. Unmatched junction bases numbered 23, after V lost 10 bases and J lost 6 bases. Here the CDR3 DNA reads TGCGCCACCAAGTCCCCAATCTCCGGGACTAGACTTTTCGAGCAGTACTTC. Protein: CATKSPISGTRLFEQYF.

The V and J genes are TRBV28 and TRBJ1-1; D might be TRBD1 (6 bases). Trimming left V 4 bases short and J 4 bases short, with 10 bases between. From germline, CDR1 is MDHEN and CDR2 SYDVKM. The CDR3 runs 13 residues. CDR3 region: CASSSTGPTEAFF. The CDR3 DNA is TGTGCCAGCAGTTCGACAGGCCCCACTGAAGCTTTCTTT.

J is TRBJ1-3 and V is TRBV7-9; the D is unclear. This CDR3 has 11 residues. Germline loops: CDR1 SEHNR, CDR2 FQNEAQ (reference sequence). Trimming took 8 bases from V and 4 from J, leaving 6 bases between them. CDR3 nucleotide sequence: TGTGCCAGCGAACAAGGAAACACCATATATTTT. The encoded protein is CASEQGNTIYF.

The chain is built from TRBV12-2 and TRBJ2-2; TRBD2 is the table's D call and was not checked against the DNA. TRBV12-2 constitutes a pseudogene. The CDR3 is 19 amino acids. CDR3 bases: TGTGCAAGTCGCTACAAGGGAGCCAGATTATACCTAAACACCGGGGAGCTGTTTTTT. Protein sequence: CASRYKGARLYLNTGELFF.

This chain uses TRBV4-3 with TRBJ2-5; tentative D call: TRBD1 (5 bases). The CDR3 totals 14 residues. The germline gives CDR1 LGHNA, CDR2 YSLEER. V was clipped by 0 bases and J by 9 bases, with 14 bases between them. In DNA form, the CDR3 reads TGCGCCAGCAGCCAAGAGGGCCCTGGGGCGCCCCAGTACTTC. This encodes CASSQEGPGAPQYF.

In DNA form, the CDR3 reads TGTGCCAGCAGCTGGGGGGTCGGGCAGCCCCAGCATTTT. Protein: CASSWGVGQPQHF. The V and J genes are TRBV28 and TRBJ1-5, with D perhaps TRBD1 (5 bases). The V gene's germline CDR1 is MDHEN and CDR2 SYDVKM. Trimming cost V 6 bases and J 7 bases, with 13 bases left between them. The CDR3 loop spans 13 amino acids.

The rearrangement uses TRBV18 and TRBJ2-2, with 10 bases fitting TRBD1. V shed 3 bases and J 3 bases; nucleotides not matched to a gene: 4. The CDR3 is 16 residues long. Per germline, CDR1 KGHSH and CDR2 LQKENI. The CDR3 reads CASSPRTGGDTGELFF. The CDR3 region has the DNA TGTGCCAGCTCACCCCGGACAGGGGGGGACACCGGGGAGCTGTTTTTT.

As regards this clone: The likely explanation is a read error, given a far larger clone one base away. The V call is TRBV28, the J call TRBJ2-7, with D tentatively TRBD1 (6 bases). Trimming took off 8 bases at V and 0 bases at J, with 17 bases between the two ends. This CDR3 has 15 residues. Germline V gene data show CDR1 as MDHEN and CDR2 as SYDVKM. CDR3: CASGPRGQISYEQYF. The CDR3 coding sequence is TGTGCCAGCGGTCCCCGCGGACAGATCTCCTACGAGCAGTACTTC.

As to this clone: The sample carries other DNA sequences with the same CDR3. V is TRBV5-1 and J is TRBJ2-3, with 7 bases identical to TRBD1. The J segment lost 2 bases and the V segment lost 4 bases, leaving 4 bases of the junction unmatched. Germline CDR1 SGHRS, CDR2 YFSETQ. This CDR3 region has 14 residues. DNA of the CDR3: TGCGCCAGCAGCCTAGACAGGGCCACAGATACGCAGTATTTT. This gives the protein CASSLDRATDTQYF.